The TCR beta chain described here comes from a study of blood T cell repertoires in COVID-19. Study context: COVID-19 samples, acute and convalescent, were from the United States, Italy and Spain.

This CDR3 comprises 17 residues. V shed 4 bases and J shed 0 bases, with 19 bases lying between them. The germline CDR1 and CDR2 sequences are MNHEY and SMNVEV (reference sequence). Which cohort a participant joined came from the clinical history participants gave. As originally analysed: Amplification of reference gene primers provided the estimated nucleated cell counts. Profiling relied on immunoSEQ multiplex PCR, and the TCRdb table lists in-frame clones only, not all of them. V and J calls and clone size are those listed in that table; D and trimming were worked out from the DNA. The sample has 120,000 to 150,000 clones; around 81% are singletons.

The TCR sequence derives from a middle-aged woman who had recovered from COVID-19. Sequenced input: PBMCs or T cells enriched from blood (not recorded which). V is TRBV27 and J is TRBJ2-7; D perhaps matches TRBD1 (6 bases). Here the CDR3 reads CASSSTGFRPSSYEQYF. The CDR3 nucleotides read TGTGCCAGCAGTTCCACAGGGTTTAGGCCCAGCTCCTACGAGCAGTACTTC.